Below are 10 T cell receptor beta chains sequenced from a single sample in a study of blood T cell repertoires in COVID-19. Repertoires were generated with immunoSEQ multiplex PCR, while TCRdb's copy carries only in-frame clones and drops some. Altogether about 200,000 clones are present, around 84% being singletons, with the ten largest covering approximately 18%. Material for sequencing was PBMCs or T cells enriched from blood (not recorded which). Receptor source: a man between 40 and 49 years old who had recovered from COVID-19.

A single count supports this clone. The chain combines TRBV27 with TRBJ2-1; D possibly corresponds to TRBD2 (6 bases). Between the trimmed V and J ends, which lost 4 bases and 8 bases, there was a span of 18 bases. CDR3 length equals 15 residues. Germline values: CDR1 MNHEY, CDR2 SMNVEV (reference sequence). CDR3 region: CASSSWTGGKYEQFF. The CDR3 DNA follows: TGTGCCAGCAGTTCCTGGACTGGCGGGAAATATGAGCAGTTCTTC.

The rearrangement links TRBV7-9 to TRBJ1-3; tentatively, D is TRBD1 (5 bases). Germline V gene data show CDR1 as SEHNR and CDR2 as FQNEAQ (reference sequence). The CDR3 has 15 amino acids. V dropped 1 base and J dropped 9 bases, with 16 bases sitting between them. CDR3 in amino acids: CASSLDGAPVVTIYF. The CDR3 coding sequence is TGTGCCAGCAGCTTAGATGGGGCCCCCGTGGTCACCATATATTTT.

This chain uses TRBV7-2 with TRBJ1-2; D remains unclear. The germline V gene encodes CDR1 SGHTA and CDR2 FQGNSA. There are 13 residues in the CDR3. With 2 bases removed from V and 1 base from J, the gap between germline ends came to 5 bases. The CDR3 coding sequence is TGTGCCAGCAGCTTAAACAGTAACTATGGCTACACCTTC. This sequence encodes CASSLNSNYGYTF.

V usage is TRBV7-9 and J usage is TRBJ2-2, with D perhaps matching TRBD1 (6 bases). There are 14 residues in the CDR3. The germline V and J ends were trimmed by 4 bases and 6 bases, with 12 bases remaining between them. CDR1 and CDR2 (germline): SEHNR, FQNEAQ (reference sequence). The CDR3: CASSSSQGPGELFF. Here the CDR3 DNA reads TGTGCCAGCAGCTCCTCACAGGGACCCGGGGAGCTGTTTTTT. Drawing the rest from reference TRBV7-9 and TRBJ2-2, the complete variable domain is DTGVSQNPRHKITKRGQNVTFRCDPISEHNRLYWYRQTLGQGPEFLTYFQNEAQLEKSRLLSDRFSAERPKGSFSTLEIQRTEQGDSAMYLCASSSSQGPGELFFGEGSRLTVL.

The chain links TRBV29-1 to TRBJ1-2; maybe TRBD1 (6 bases). Germline V lookup: CDR1 SQVTM, CDR2 ANQGSEA. The V end was cut by 6 bases, the J end by 2 bases, with 10 bases between. There are 12 residues in the CDR3. As DNA, the CDR3 is TGCAGCGTGTGGGACACGAACTATGGCTACACCTTC. Its translation is CSVWDTNYGYTF.

The J gene is TRBJ2-3, the V gene TRBV7-3; 11 nucleotides align to TRBD1. The CDR3 has 16 residues. Germline V CDR1 and CDR2: SGHTA, FQGTGA. The V gene end was trimmed by 1 base and the J gene end by 6 bases; junction bases not matched to a gene: 6. The CDR3 region has the DNA TGTGCCAGCAGCTTAAACGGACAGGGGGCAAGGGATACGCAGTATTTT. This codes for CASSLNGQGARDTQYF.

This chain joins TRBV6-2 or TRBV6-3 and TRBJ2-3; TRBD2 matches at 10 bases. The CDR3 contains 17 residues. Germline loops: CDR1 MNHEY, CDR2 SVGEGT. Trimming at V came to 4 bases and at J to 3 bases, leaving 10 bases not matched to a gene. Here the CDR3 reads CASSSPSAGGPTDTQYF. The CDR3 DNA reads as TGTGCCAGCAGTTCACCCTCAGCGGGAGGGCCGACAGATACGCAGTATTTT.

The genes are TRBV19 and TRBJ1-1; no clear D gene. In germline, CDR1 is LNHDA, CDR2 SQIVND (reference sequence). This CDR3 is built from 11 residues. Trimming took off 7 bases at V and 8 bases at J, with 11 bases between the two ends. The CDR3 spells CASTLRSEAFF. CDR3 DNA sequence: TGTGCCAGTACTCTACGGAGCGAAGCTTTCTTT.

The chain uses TRBV7-8 and TRBJ2-2, with TRBD2 matching over 12 bases. The CDR3 is made up of 16 amino acids. The junction had 6 bases not matched to a gene; V was cut back by 4 bases and J by 6 bases. From germline, CDR1 is SGHVS and CDR2 FQNEAQ. This CDR3 reads CASSSRLAGVAGELFF. The CDR3 nucleotides read TGTGCCAGCAGCTCTCGACTAGCGGGAGTAGCCGGGGAGCTGTTTTTT.

The chain links TRBV18 to TRBJ2-5; weak D call: TRBD1 (6 bases). The ends were cut back, 3 bases at V and 3 bases at J, with 11 bases in the middle. The length of the CDR3 is 14 residues. Per germline, CDR1 KGHSH and CDR2 LQKENI. CDR3 in amino acids: CASSPTGYKETQYF. CDR3 in DNA: TGTGCCAGCTCACCCACAGGGTATAAAGAGACCCAGTACTTC.